This T cell receptor (beta chain) appears in the sequencing data of a study of T-cell memory formation after mild COVID-19 (TCRdb year 2021). Study-level background: TCR sequence clusters from the two donors were largely donor specific. Longitudinal TCRalpha and TCRbeta repertoire sequencing tracked T-cell clones expanding and contracting after mild COVID-19 in two donors. Two young, previously healthy adult volunteers, one female and one male, were included in the cohort. Findings and caveats that apply to the study as a whole: SARS-CoV-2 specificity of the second-wave clones peaking on day 37 was not confirmed. Contracting CD4+ clones were found mainly in CM and EM memory subsets, while CD8+ clones were enriched in EMRA. Balanced CD4/CD8 phenotypes were observed for clones contracting from day 15 to 85, whereas a bias towards CD4+ was observed for a second wave of clones expanding from day 15 to 37. The detection of some responding clones in pre-infection memory suggests that pre-existing cross-reactive memory T cells joined the SARS-CoV-2 response. Only a couple of mild cases were covered in the study, and larger cohorts including severe cases with pre-infection samples were considered necessary.

PBMCs were isolated by Ficoll-Paque density gradient centrifugation. This clonotype was counted at least ten times. This receptor's antigen is unknown. Per-nucleotide qualities are absent, and no much larger clonotype sits a single base away. The sample was run on an Illumina NovaSeq 6000. Using 5'RACE with constant-segment primers, TCRalpha and TCRbeta cDNA libraries were constructed, with sample barcodes and unique molecular identifiers added in the process. RNA was extracted from every sample with Trizol reagent. Library amplification was performed in two PCR steps, and a second sample barcode and Illumina TruSeq adapters were introduced in the second step. The libraries were sequenced on an Illumina NovaSeq using 2 x 150 bp paired-end reads. Per the source publication's procedure: Demultiplexing of reads and collapsing into UMI-guided consensus sequences were performed with migec v1.2.7. Using mixcr v2.1.11, UMI consensuses were aligned to TRA and TRB V and J templates and then assembled into clonotypes. A clonotype was counted as expanded or contracted only when both edgeR and NoisET called the clonotype significant, with the noise models trained on biological replicates. edgeR calls used a false discovery rate-adjusted p below 0.01 and a log2 fold-change threshold of 1. As an exploratory analysis of dynamics, max-normalized trajectories of the 1000 most abundant clonotypes were examined by PCA with hierarchical clustering. Separately sequenced CD4+ and CD8+ repertoires were used to assign the CD4 or CD8 phenotype of responding clones. TCRdb reanalyzed the raw reads on its own, using fastp at Q25 for trimming and MiXCR for clone calling, and kept in-frame beta chains. Rows with one shared CDR3 protein collapse into an entry with the most common genes and DNA. TCRdb, not the authors, supplied the V and J calls. The sample yields tens of thousands of distinct CDR3 sequences; under 25% were counted once. In total, the top ten clones hold about 1.5% of the sample.

Trimming removed 6 bases from V and 2 bases from J, leaving 25 bases between the germline ends. CDR1 and CDR2 were assigned from the germline V gene as ENHRY and SYGVKD. The CDR3 has 19 amino acids, counting the end cysteine and phenylalanine. The kept DNA is CDR3 alone, 57 bases in frame from the first base. The source material was PBMCs or a T cell subset sorted from them (not recorded which). The receptor chain draws on TRBV10-3 and TRBJ2-2; the D gene is not confidently resolved. This receptor was identified in an adult who had mild COVID-19 (a few samples of this study predate the infection). The sample titles of this study are shuffled in the database, so cell type and time point are left out. At the DNA level, the sequence is TGTGCCATCAGGGGTGGCGCAGGCCGGACCCGACCCAACACCGGGGAGCTGTTTTTT. The translation is CAIRGGAGRTRPNTGELFF.